Below are 20 T cell receptor beta chains sequenced from a single sample in a study of T cell responses to AZD1222 COVID-19 vaccine (dated by TCRdb to 2020 to 2022). Library method: the immunoSEQ multiplex PCR assay. TCRdb's version of the immuneACCESS table is confined to in-frame rearrangements and falls short of the full clone set. An unresolved V gene accounts for under half of the shortfall where checked; the remainder is of unknown origin. A total of some 150,000 clones appear in this sample, more than 85% of them only once. The ten top clones hold under 8% of the sample. The time point label of this sample denotes: sample from adult after SARS-CoV-2 infection, after symptom onset. Here the sequenced sample was peripheral blood, taken after recovery from COVID-19. The source of these receptors is an adult who had recovered from COVID-19.

The chain has TRBV5-6 and TRBJ2-7; 7 nucleotides match TRBD2. Unmatched junction bases numbered 6, after V lost 5 bases and J lost 7 bases. The CDR3 extends over 12 amino acids. Germline CDR1 is SGHDT and CDR2 is YYEEEE. CDR3 amino acids: CASRRRGGEQYF. Written as DNA, the CDR3 is TGTGCCAGCAGGCGGCGGGGAGGGGAGCAGTACTTC.

The chain has TRBV5-6 and TRBJ1-1; D is unclear. The CDR3 contains 13 residues. V lost 1 base, J lost 1 base, and 5 bases lay in between. Germline CDR1 and CDR2: SGHDT and YYEEEE. The CDR3 region is CASSLNPNTEAFF. The CDR3 DNA reads TGTGCCAGCAGCTTGAACCCGAACACTGAAGCTTTCTTT.

V usage is TRBV5-8 and J usage is TRBJ2-1; possibly TRBD2 for D (5 bases). V was shortened by 7 bases and J by 4 bases, with 21 bases between the two germline ends. The CDR3 sequence is 16 residues long. The germline V gene has CDR1 SGHTS and CDR2 YDEGEE. CDR3 sequence: CASPITDGRGYNEQFF. In DNA form, the CDR3 reads TGTGCCAGCCCTATAACCGATGGGCGAGGGTACAATGAGCAGTTCTTC.

A few counts support this clone. The rearrangement links TRBV10-3 to TRBJ1-1; TRBD1 might be the D (5 bases). The V and J ends lost 0 bases and 6 bases respectively, with 11 bases between them. This CDR3 has 14 residues. CDR1 ENHRY and CDR2 SYGVKD come from the germline V gene. In nucleotides, the CDR3 is TGTGCCATCAGTGAGTCCGGCGGAGGGGCTGAAGCTTTCTTT. This encodes CAISESGGGAEAFF.

This chain joins TRBV3-1 (or the pseudogene TRBV3-2) and TRBJ2-1; the match to TRBD2 covers 14 bases. This CDR3 has 16 amino acids. CDR1 is LGHDT and CDR2 is YNNKEL in the germline V gene (reference sequence). The V and J ends lost 9 bases and 7 bases, in that order; junction bases with no gene match: 11. DNA for the CDR3: TGTGCCAGTCGTAAACCCGGGACTAGCGGGAGAAATGAGCAGTTCTTC. Translated, it gives CASRKPGTSGRNEQFF.

The chain combines TRBV4-2 with TRBJ2-7, with D maybe TRBD1 (5 bases). Germline lookup yields CDR1 LGHNA and CDR2 YNFKEQ. The CDR3 loop spans 14 amino acids. V was clipped by 0 bases and J by 3 bases, with 9 bases between them. CDR3 DNA: TGTGCCAGCAGCCAAGATCGGCAGGGCTACGAGCAGTACTTC. Translated, it gives CASSQDRQGYEQYF.

This chain connects TRBV7-3 to TRBJ1-4; 7 bases line up with TRBD1. The CDR3 length is 16 residues. CDR1 and CDR2 (germline): SGHTA, FQGTGA. Trimming took 2 bases from V and 8 from J; bases not matched to a gene: 11. The CDR3 DNA sequence: TGTGCCAGCAGCTTACCCCTCCGACAGGGCGAGGAAAAACTGTTTTTT. It specifies CASSLPLRQGEEKLFF.

J is TRBJ1-5 and V is TRBV5-1; 7 nucleotides agree with TRBD1. Germline-derived CDR1 and CDR2 are SGHRS and YFSETQ. After removal of 1 base from V and 5 bases from J, the junction contained 0 bases not matched to a gene. The CDR3 has 13 amino acids. For the CDR3, the DNA is TGCGCCAGCAGCTTGCAGGGGGATCAGCCCCAGCATTTT. Translated: CASSLQGDQPQHF. The variable domain in full, completed from reference TRBV5-1 and TRBJ1-5, reads KAGVTQTPRYLIKTRGQQVTLSCSPISGHRSVSWYQQTPGQGLQFLFEYFSETQRNKGNFPGRFSGRQFSNSRSEMNVSTLELGDSALYLCASSLQGDQPQHFGDGTRLSIL.

The V call is TRBV28, the J call TRBJ2-5, with D perhaps being TRBD1 or TRBD2 (5 bases each). This CDR3 has 14 residues. Germline-derived CDR1 and CDR2 are MDHEN and SYDVKM. Trimming removed 4 bases at V and 5 bases at J, with 14 bases between. CDR3 region: CASSWVGTGETQYF. CDR3 sequence (DNA): TGTGCCAGCAGTTGGGTGGGGACGGGGGAGACCCAGTACTTC.

This clone was found once. The chain recombines TRBV29-1 with TRBJ1-5; perhaps TRBD1 as D (6 bases). Deletions cut 7 bases from V and 5 bases from J, with 18 bases between. This CDR3 has 14 amino acids. Germline assignment: CDR1 SQVTM and CDR2 ANQGSEA. CDR3 residues: CSALRPGEDQPQHF. In DNA, the CDR3 is TGCAGCGCCCTCAGGCCAGGGGAGGATCAGCCCCAGCATTTT. Variable domain in full (rest from reference TRBV29-1 and TRBJ1-5): SAVISQKPSRDICQRGTSLTIQCQVDSQVTMMFWYRQQPGQSLTLIATANQGSEATYESGFVIDKFPISRPNLTFSTLTVSNMSPEDSSIYLCSALRPGEDQPQHFGDGTRLSIL.

The genes are TRBV25-1 and TRBJ1-1, with 7 bases fitting TRBD1. This CDR3 is built from 15 residues. Trimming cost V 3 bases and J 5 bases; bases outside gene matches: 9. Germline V CDR1 and CDR2: MGHDK, SYGVNS. The CDR3 bases are TGTGCCAGCAGTGATTGGACAGGTGGTAGGACTGAAGCTTTCTTT. Its protein is CASSDWTGGRTEAFF.

The genes are TRBV14 and TRBJ2-1; D possibly matches TRBD1 or TRBD2 (5 bases each). Germline V gene lookup returns CDR1 SGHDN and CDR2 FVKESK. The V end lost 3 bases, the J end lost 3 bases, and 24 bases lay between the germline ends. The CDR3 contains 19 residues. The CDR3 reads CASSHQAGMGVGLYNEQFF. The CDR3, as DNA: TGTGCCAGCAGCCATCAAGCAGGGATGGGAGTTGGTCTCTACAATGAGCAGTTCTTC.

This clone has only one observation. The J gene is TRBJ1-1, the V gene TRBV7-3, with unresolved D. Germline assignment: CDR1 SGHTA and CDR2 FQGTGA. This CDR3 has 14 residues. Trimming took 3 bases from V and 1 from J, leaving 9 bases between them. DNA of the CDR3: TGTGCCAGCAGCTTGGAGACGGAGAACACTGAAGCTTTCTTT. Encoded protein: CASSLETENTEAFF.

J is TRBJ1-4 and V is TRBV27; TRBD1 is a possible D gene (6 bases). Germline CDR1 is MNHEY and CDR2 is SMNVEV (reference sequence). The CDR3 contains 16 residues. The ends were cut back, 4 bases at V and 2 bases at J, with 14 bases in the middle. In nucleotides, the CDR3 is TGTGCCAGCAGTTACCCCCCCGGACAGACTAATGAAAAACTGTTTTTT. This encodes CASSYPPGQTNEKLFF.

Notes on this clone: This sample also contains other DNA sequences that code for the same CDR3. The chain combines TRBV19 with TRBJ1-4, with a tentative D call TRBD1 (6 bases). Germline loops: CDR1 LNHDA, CDR2 SQIVND (reference sequence). The length of the CDR3 is 14 residues. Trimming pared 5 bases from V and 2 bases from J, leaving 9 bases between. CDR3 sequence reads: CASSLQGTNEKLFF. The CDR3 DNA follows: TGTGCCAGTAGTCTGCAGGGGACTAATGAAAAACTGTTTTTT.

This clone has a handful of counts. This sequence joins TRBV19 and TRBJ2-7; D ambiguous. The CDR3 is 13 amino acids. CDR1 and CDR2 from the germline V gene are LNHDA and SQIVND (reference sequence). V gave up 5 bases and J gave up 2 bases, with 10 bases separating them. CDR3 in DNA: TGTGCCAGTAGTGCGGACGCTGCCTACGAGCAGTACTTC. This codes for CASSADAAYEQYF. Combining the CDR3 with reference TRBV19 and TRBJ2-7 gives the whole variable domain DGGITQSPKYLFRKEGQNVTLSCEQNLNHDAMYWYRQDPGQGLRLIYYSQIVNDFQKGDIAEGYSVSREKKESFPLTVTSAQKNPTAFYLCASSADAAYEQYFGPGTRLTVT.

J is TRBJ2-5 and V is TRBV6-2 or TRBV6-3, with 10 bases matching TRBD1. Germline V CDR1 and CDR2: MNHEY, SVGEGT. This CDR3 spans 15 amino acids. Trimming removed 5 bases from V and 5 bases from J; junction bases left unmatched: 8. The CDR3, as DNA: TGTGCCAGCAGTACGGTGACAGGGGGCCGGGAGACCCAGTACTTC. As protein: CASSTVTGGRETQYF.

This chain uses TRBV4-1 with TRBJ1-2; unclear D gene. V shed 6 bases and J shed 2 bases, with 10 bases lying between them. Per the germline V gene, CDR1 is MGHRA and CDR2 is YSYEKL. This CDR3 comprises 13 residues. CDR3 bases: TGCGCCAGCAGACGAGCGGGAAACTATGGCTACACCTTC. It encodes CASRRAGNYGYTF.

V is TRBV9 and J is TRBJ2-3, with 9 bases aligning to TRBD1. Germline V gene lookup returns CDR1 SGDLS and CDR2 YYNGEE. The CDR3 has 15 residues. Unmatched junction bases numbered 4, after V lost 4 bases and J lost 1 base. The CDR3 reads CASSTRQGGTDTQYF. In nucleotides, the CDR3 is TGTGCCAGCAGCACCCGACAGGGGGGCACAGATACGCAGTATTTT.

V is TRBV7-2 and J is TRBJ1-5; D remains unclear. The germline CDR1 and CDR2 sequences are SGHTA and FQGNSA. Trimming took 5 bases from V and 7 from J, leaving 12 bases between them. The CDR3 runs 13 residues. The CDR3 sequence: CASSPRTVQPQHF. Written as DNA, the CDR3 is TGTGCCAGCAGCCCCCGGACGGTCCAGCCCCAGCATTTT.